Listed here is a single TCR beta chain. Antigen specificity is unknown. The germline gene is not matched at one end of the junction; a read error may be the cause. The germline V gene has CDR1 SGHVS and CDR2 FNYEAQ. This CDR3 has 16 amino acids. Disease in donors with ophthalmopathy had moderate-to-severe activity, CAS ≥3, NOSPECS ≥4 and under 3 months' duration. Serum thyroxine and TRAb, along with clinical symptoms, thyroid ultrasound and orbital computed tomography, were what diagnosis relied on. PBMCs were density-gradient isolated from around 11 ml fresh blood. RNA transcripts provided the template for amplifying TCR beta CDR3 regions. HTBI primers were employed in first-round RT-PCR, then a second-round multiplex PCR followed. TCRdb called the multiplex PCR reads again in MiXCR, with one record for every CDR3 protein. The sample has approximately 700,000 distinct CDR3 sequences, around 40% seen once.

The sample comes from a study of Graves' ophthalmopathy and Graves' hyperthyroidism. Study observations and caveats: Most expanded clonotypes in thyroid above 0.001 frequency also showed up in blood.

The TCR originated in an adult man with Graves' ophthalmopathy. The sequencing input was peripheral blood. The V call is TRBV7-6, the J call TRBJ1-1; TRBD1 aligns across 10 bases. For the CDR3, the DNA is TGCGCCAGCAGCCTAACCAACCGGGACAGGGGAACTGAAGCTTTCTTT. It translates to CASSLTNRDRGTEAFF.